This TCR beta chain was found in a study of a mutant IDH1 vaccine in newly diagnosed glioma. The sample holds a few counts of this clone. What it recognizes is unknown. Germline V gives CDR1 MGHRA, CDR2 YSYEKL. Trimming took 1 base from V and 5 from J, leaving 14 bases between them. The CDR3 totals 15 residues. Clones were read by immunoSEQ multiplex PCR, and TCRdb kept only the in-frame ones, dropping some. The sample comprises fewer than 75,000 clones, about 88% of which are singletons, and roughly 9.5% rests with the top ten. Regarding time point: week 11, during vaccination. Alongside topical imiquimod, each dose of vaccine comprised 300 ug of mutant IDH1 20-mer peptide.

The material sequenced was PBMCs, taken from a glioma patient whose treatment included an IDH1 peptide vaccine. This chain joins TRBV4-1 and TRBJ1-1; D might be TRBD1 (6 bases). The source is a woman between 50 and 59 years old with glioma. The CDR3 spells CASSQGLGARTEAFF. As DNA, the CDR3 is TGCGCCAGCAGCCAAGGGTTGGGGGCGCGTACTGAAGCTTTCTTT.